The clone carrying this TCR beta chain was counted at least ten times. This specimen belongs to a study of identical twins. A single record per CDR3 protein comes from TCRdb applying MiXCR to the 5' RACE reads. The sample holds about 100,000 distinct CDR3 sequences; under 6.5% are singletons and the top ten take around 12%. Sequenced sample: memory T cells sorted from blood. This clonotype originated in a woman between 50 and 59 years old in good health.

CDR3 residues: CASSRTGPEQYF. CDR3 bases: TGTGCCAGCAGCCGGACAGGGCCCGAGCAGTACTTC. The rearrangement uses TRBV7-9 and TRBJ2-7; 8 positions match TRBD1. The J segment lost 6 bases and the V segment lost 5 bases, leaving 3 bases of the junction unmatched. The CDR3 contains 12 residues. The germline V gene encodes CDR1 SEHNR and CDR2 FQNEAQ (reference sequence). Filled out from reference TRBV7-9 and TRBJ2-7, the complete variable domain reads DTGVSQNPRHKITKRGQNVTFRCDPISEHNRLYWYRQTLGQGPEFLTYFQNEAQLEKSRLLSDRFSAERPKGSFSTLEIQRTEQGDSAMYLCASSRTGPEQYFGPGTRLTVT.